This T cell receptor beta chain stems from a study of T-cell reconstitution after alpha-beta-depleted transplantation in children. A TCRbeta library incorporating unique molecular identifiers was prepared. Using its own MiXCR run on the PCR reads, TCRdb lists one record per CDR3 protein. Of about 500,000 distinct CDR3 sequences listed, 30% to 35% are singletons. CDR3 length: 12 amino acids. V was cut by 2 bases and J by 9 bases, with 8 bases left in between. The TCR comes from a human donor who donated a stem cell graft to a child with aplastic anemia. The chain has TRBV12-3 or TRBV12-4 and TRBJ2-1; no reliable D call. Here the sequenced sample was PBMCs from the stem cell graft donor, taken from the stem cell graft. In DNA, the CDR3 is TGTGCCAGCAGTTTATTTGGAGCTGAGCAGTTCTTC. It encodes CASSLFGAEQFF.